What follows describes a single T cell receptor (beta chain). The antigen this receptor binds is unknown. Within one base of it there is no much larger clone, and no base qualities were kept. These data belong to a study of blood T cell repertoires in COVID-19 (dated by TCRdb to about 2020). General notes on the study: Collaborator samples came from the United States, Italy and Spain and covered acute and convalescent phases of COVID-19. The dataset comprised deeply sampled blood TCRbeta repertoires from subjects exposed to, actively infected with, or recovered from COVID-19. A de-identified subject ID, COVID-19 status, age in years and sex were almost always included in the sample metadata. The prospective study material was composed of cDNA or gDNA derived from T cells, B-cell-depleted T cells, or PBMCs. Where available, HLA class I and class II types were taken from metadata supplied by the sample provider and were not determined by assay-based typing. The repertoires were released in a freely available public database meant as a resource for research on the immune response to SARS-CoV-2. The samples were drawn from two sources: the first 160 participants of the ongoing ImmuneRACE study, and 950 to 1,500 subjects contributed by 6 global collaborators.

Deletion took 4 bases off V and 6 bases off J, with a span of 15 bases between the germline ends. The CDR3, cysteine through phenylalanine, is 15 amino acids long. The kept DNA is CDR3 alone, 45 bases in frame from the first base. Per the germline V gene, MNHEY is the CDR1 and SVGAGI is the CDR2. Collaborating institutions collected whole blood in K2EDTA tubes following their own protocols. For TCRbeta analysis, collaborator samples were shipped as frozen whole blood, as isolated PBMCs, or as DNA extracted from either sample type. Study-wide conclusions, independent of this receptor: The quantity of clinical and demographic metadata differed by source and by participant and was supplied without curation.

TCRbeta CDR3 regions were amplified from genomic DNA using the immunoSEQ Assay, a bias-controlled multiplex PCR. In the original analysis: Nucleated cell counts per sample were estimated from amplification of reference gene primers within the assay. To quantify the absolute abundance of each unique TCRbeta CDR3 rearrangement, sequence reads were collapsed and filtered. For each sample, productive Simpson clonality was calculated by taking the square root of Simpson's diversity index across productive rearrangements. The source is immuneACCESS, and TCRdb retained only in-frame sequences with V and J called. Part of the clones is not carried over; for the studies checked, unresolved V genes explain less than half of this, and the remainder is unexplained. The DNA gave D and trimming, while V, J and clone size come from that table. The sample table holds some 200,000 clones, of which around 84% were seen once. Roughly 4.1% of the sample goes to the ten largest clones.

This receptor was obtained from a man in his fifties with acute or convalescent COVID-19. The chain is assembled from TRBV6-5 and TRBJ2-2; the D gene is perhaps TRBD2, from 5 matching bases. Sequenced input: peripheral blood. The bases are TGTGCCAGCAGTTTCGGAGGTAGCATATCCGGGGAGCTGTTTTTT. Translated, it gives CASSFGGSISGELFF.